Shown below are 21 T cell receptor beta chains from a single sample sequenced in a study of blood T cell repertoires in COVID-19. Here immunoSEQ multiplex PCR was the method, and the copy in TCRdb shows in-frame clones only, minus some. Of approximately 220,000 clones listed, roughly 89% were seen once; the top ten hold 5.5% to 7.5%. The sample taken for sequencing was PBMCs or T cells enriched from blood (not recorded which). Every receptor here comes from a woman in her forties who had recovered from COVID-19.

The CDR3: CSVVDGDNSPLHF. The CDR3, as DNA: TGCAGCGTCGTCGACGGGGATAATTCACCCCTCCACTTT. The chain is built from TRBV29-1 and TRBJ1-6; no clear D. The CDR3 is 13 residues long. Germline assignment: CDR1 SQVTM and CDR2 ANQGSEA. V was trimmed by 6 bases and J by 5 bases, leaving 11 bases between them.

The genes are TRBV27 and TRBJ2-3; D remains unclear. Trimming removed 5 bases from V and 5 bases from J, with 5 bases in between. This CDR3 is 11 amino acids long. In germline, CDR1 is MNHEY, CDR2 SMNVEV (reference sequence). The CDR3 nucleotides are TGTGCCAGCAGTGTTAGAGATACGCAGTATTTT. Translated: CASSVRDTQYF.

This clone was detected only a few times. V and J are TRBV18 and TRBJ2-3; D perhaps matches TRBD2 (5 bases). Trimming cost V 1 base and J 2 bases, with 7 bases left between them. The CDR3 is 14 amino acids. Germline CDR1 and CDR2: KGHSH and LQKENI. The CDR3 sequence: CASSPQADTDTQYF. CDR3 bases: TGTGCCAGCTCACCACAAGCGGACACAGATACGCAGTATTTT.

As regards this clone: The same CDR3 can be traced to other DNA sequences in this sample. J is TRBJ2-2 and V is TRBV24-1; possibly TRBD1 for D (5 bases). Germline V gene sequence: CDR1 KGHDR, CDR2 SFDVKD. Trimming removed 1 base at V and 5 bases at J, with 7 bases between. The CDR3 extends over 14 amino acids. The CDR3 is CATSDFRDTGELFF. The CDR3 region has the DNA TGTGCCACCAGTGATTTCAGGGATACCGGGGAGCTGTTTTTT.

In this sample, this clone turned up once. The J gene is TRBJ2-1, the V gene TRBV4-1; the match to TRBD2 covers 11 bases. The V and J ends lost 4 bases and 8 bases, in that order; junction bases with no gene match: 7. Germline lookup yields CDR1 MGHRA and CDR2 YSYEKL. The CDR3 is made up of 15 amino acids. The CDR3 region has the DNA TGCGCCAGCAGCCTAACTAGCGGGAGTGAGTATGAGCAGTTCTTC. It encodes CASSLTSGSEYEQFF.

The chain couples TRBV10-2 to TRBJ2-7; 7 nucleotides agree with TRBD2. Germline lookup yields CDR1 WSHSY and CDR2 SAAADI. The CDR3 covers 14 residues. V dropped 6 bases and J dropped 0; count of bases not matched to a gene: 5. This CDR3 is CASRASGTSYEQYV. CDR3 bases: TGCGCCAGCAGGGCTAGCGGAACCTCCTACGAGCAGTACGTC.

The chain employs TRBV18 and TRBJ2-5, with D perhaps TRBD1 (5 bases). The CDR3 is 14 amino acids. Germline V CDR1 and CDR2: KGHSH, LQKENI. V was clipped by 2 bases and J by 0 bases, with 7 bases between them. The CDR3: CASSPIGDQETQYF. In DNA form, the CDR3 reads TGTGCCAGCTCACCAATAGGGGACCAAGAGACCCAGTACTTC.

J is TRBJ2-5 and V is TRBV6-5, with a weak D call TRBD2 (6 bases). The ends were cut back, 2 bases at V and 1 base at J, with 14 bases in the middle. The CDR3 spans 16 residues. From germline, CDR1 is MNHEY and CDR2 SVGAGI. In DNA form, the CDR3 reads TGTGCCAGCAGTTACCCCACAGCGGGCCGCCAAGAGACCCAGTACTTC. It yields the protein CASSYPTAGRQETQYF.

The gene calls are TRBV4-2 and TRBJ2-2; 7 bases are a match to TRBD1. The V and J ends lost 4 bases and 6 bases, in that order; junction bases with no gene match: 8. In germline, CDR1 is LGHNA, CDR2 YNFKEQ. The CDR3 sequence is 15 residues long. The CDR3: CASSPTRTGAGELFF. CDR3 DNA sequence: TGTGCCAGCAGCCCCACCAGGACAGGTGCCGGGGAGCTGTTTTTT.

V and J are TRBV27 and TRBJ2-7; maybe TRBD1 (6 bases). The CDR3 contains 14 residues. Per the germline V gene, CDR1 is MNHEY and CDR2 is SMNVEV (reference sequence). Trimming left V 7 bases short and J 5 bases short, with 18 bases between. CDR3 sequence reads: CASIRRAGENEQYV. In nucleotides, the CDR3 is TGTGCCAGCATCCGACGAGCAGGGGAGAACGAGCAGTACGTC.

As to this clone: The sample contains more than one DNA sequence encoding this CDR3. This sequence joins TRBV11-3 and TRBJ2-2; 7 bases are shared with TRBD1. CDR1 SGHNT and CDR2 YENEEA come from the germline V gene. The CDR3 is made up of 15 amino acids. V was clipped by 3 bases and J by 2 bases; unmatched bases: 3. Here the CDR3 DNA reads TGTGCCAGCAGCTTGGGGACAGCCAACACCGGGGAGCTGTTTTTT. This gives the protein CASSLGTANTGELFF.

The genes are TRBV19 and TRBJ2-7; 11 bases are shared with TRBD2. The V segment lost 4 bases and the J segment 6 bases; nucleotides outside the gene matches: 5. The CDR3 sequence is 14 residues long. Germline CDR1 is LNHDA and CDR2 is SQIVND (reference sequence). CDR3 DNA: TGTGCCAGTAGTACCGGACTAGCGGGTCGCGAGCAGTACTTC. Its translation: CASSTGLAGREQYF.

The table lists this clone with a count of one. The CDR3 DNA is TGTGCCATCAGGAAGGACAGTGGGTTCTCTGGGGCCAACGTCCTGACTTTC. Encoded protein: CAIRKDSGFSGANVLTF. V is TRBV10-3 and J is TRBJ2-6; a weak D match, TRBD1 (6 bases). Trimming removed 6 bases from V and 0 bases from J, with 15 bases in between. The CDR3 loop spans 17 amino acids. Germline V gene sequence: CDR1 ENHRY, CDR2 SYGVKD.

V is TRBV2 and J is TRBJ2-5; tentative D call: TRBD2 (5 bases). CDR1 and CDR2 (germline): SNHLY, FYNNEI. The CDR3 extends over 15 amino acids. V lost 5 bases to trimming and J lost 5 bases, with 18 bases between them. The CDR3 DNA follows: TGTGCCAGCAGTACCCTTTCCCGGGGTGGGGAGACCCAGTACTTC. Its protein product is CASSTLSRGGETQYF.

The chain combines TRBV3-1 (or the pseudogene TRBV3-2) with TRBJ2-1, with 8 bases fitting TRBD2. V trimming: 4 bases; J trimming: 5 bases; junction bases outside the gene matches: 10. From germline, CDR1 is LGHDT and CDR2 YNNKEL (reference sequence). CDR3 length equals 16 residues. CDR3 loop: CASSPLFAGGDNEQFF. CDR3 in DNA: TGTGCCAGCAGCCCCCTCTTCGCGGGGGGAGACAATGAGCAGTTCTTC.

This clone came up a few times. This chain uses TRBV5-1 with TRBJ1-1; 8 bases match TRBD1. CDR3 size: 15 residues. Germline CDR1 SGHRS, CDR2 YFSETQ. Trimming cost V 0 bases and J 2 bases; bases outside gene matches: 3. Written as DNA, the CDR3 is TGCGCCAGCAGCTTGGATGGACAGGGAAACACTGAAGCTTTCTTT. Translating it yields CASSLDGQGNTEAFF.

J is TRBJ1-2 and V is TRBV6-5; TRBD1 matches 7 bases. The CDR3 is 14 amino acids. The germline V gene has CDR1 MNHEY and CDR2 SVGAGI. Losses at the gene ends were 6 bases for V and 8 bases for J; bases not matched to a gene: 12. Here the CDR3 DNA reads TGTGCCAGCAGCCGGTTAACAGGGGTATGGGGCTACACCTTC. As protein: CASSRLTGVWGYTF.

J is TRBJ1-6 and V is TRBV6-6; 7 nucleotides agree with TRBD1. The V and J ends lost 2 bases and 10 bases, in that order; junction bases with no gene match: 8. This CDR3 comprises 15 residues. Germline V gives CDR1 MNHNY, CDR2 SVGAGI (reference sequence). The CDR3, as DNA: TGTGCCAGCAGTTACCGACAGGGCCTTAGATCACCCCTCCACTTT. Its translation is CASSYRQGLRSPLHF.

This clone was found once. The genes are TRBV3-1 (or the pseudogene TRBV3-2) and TRBJ2-7, with 8 nucleotides matching TRBD2. Germline CDR1 LGHDT, CDR2 YNNKEL (reference sequence). This CDR3 is 16 amino acids long. Trimming removed 1 base from V and 7 bases from J; junction bases left unmatched: 12. CDR3: CASSQALPAGVGEQYF. CDR3 bases: TGTGCCAGCAGCCAAGCTCTTCCAGCGGGAGTAGGAGAGCAGTACTTC.

V and J are TRBV18 and TRBJ2-2; D gene unclear. CDR1 is KGHSH, CDR2 LQKENI, per germline. The CDR3 is 18 amino acids. The V and J ends lost 3 bases and 0 bases respectively, with 17 bases between them. CDR3 in DNA: TGTGCCAGCTCACCGATTTTGAGTAGGAGATCGAACACCGGGGAGCTGTTTTTT. Amino acid sequence: CASSPILSRRSNTGELFF.

This clone was seen just once. The CDR3: CASSGGRVPEKLFF. The CDR3 nucleotides read TGTGCCAGTAGTGGGGGCAGGGTTCCCGAAAAACTGTTTTTT. V is TRBV19 and J is TRBJ1-4; D is perhaps TRBD1 (6 bases). Germline CDR1 is LNHDA and CDR2 is SQIVND (reference sequence). V lost 5 bases and J 8 bases, leaving 15 bases between the germline ends. This CDR3 has 14 amino acids.